This TCR beta chain was captured by sequencing in a study of post-analysis software for immune sequencing data. At the level of the study: Patients had relapsing-remitting, secondary progressive or progressive-relapsing multiple sclerosis; some lacked subtype. Study-wide points: There were roughly five TRBV segments more frequent in patients than controls, and TRBV5-6, TRBV5-1 and TRBV20-1 were among them. Normalized Chao1 diversity in multiple sclerosis patients fell significantly below that of controls.

Unique molecular identifiers were carried by the TCR beta cDNA libraries. TCRdb processed the PCR reads anew with MiXCR; each CDR3 protein has one entry. The sample lists under 650,000 distinct CDR3 sequences, roughly 40% occurring once. In the case of this clonotype: Its antigen is still unknown.

The ends were cut back, 3 bases at V and 2 bases at J, with 9 bases in the middle. CDR3 length: 14 residues. The chain uses TRBV12-3 or TRBV12-4 and TRBJ2-3; no firm D call. The sequencing sample was made of blood. The TCR sequence derives from a girl aged 5-17 years with multiple sclerosis. The DNA for the CDR3 is TGTGCCAGCAGTTTCTATAGGGACACAGATACGCAGTATTTT. Translating it yields CASSFYRDTDTQYF.